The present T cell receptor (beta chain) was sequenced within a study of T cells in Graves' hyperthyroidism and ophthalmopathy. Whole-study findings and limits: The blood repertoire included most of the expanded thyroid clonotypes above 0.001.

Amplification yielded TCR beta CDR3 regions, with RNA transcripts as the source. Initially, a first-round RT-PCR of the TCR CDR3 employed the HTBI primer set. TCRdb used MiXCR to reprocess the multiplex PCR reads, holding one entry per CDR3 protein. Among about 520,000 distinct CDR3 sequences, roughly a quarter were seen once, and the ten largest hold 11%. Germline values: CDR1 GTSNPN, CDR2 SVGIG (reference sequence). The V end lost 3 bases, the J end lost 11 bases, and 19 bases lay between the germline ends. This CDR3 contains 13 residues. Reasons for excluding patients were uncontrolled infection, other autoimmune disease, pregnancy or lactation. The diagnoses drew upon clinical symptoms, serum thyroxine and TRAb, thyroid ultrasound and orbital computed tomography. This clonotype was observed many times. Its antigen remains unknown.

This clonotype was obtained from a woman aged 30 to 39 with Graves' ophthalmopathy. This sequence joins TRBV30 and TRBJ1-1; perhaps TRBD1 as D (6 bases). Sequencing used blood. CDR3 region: CAWRMYSGGDAFF. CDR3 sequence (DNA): TGTGCCTGGAGAATGTACAGTGGGGGCGACGCTTTCTTT. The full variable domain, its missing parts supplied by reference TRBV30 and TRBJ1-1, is SQTIHQWPATLVQPVGSPLSLECTVEGTSNPNLYWYRQAAGRGLQLLFYSVGIGQISSEVPQNLSASRPQDRQFILSSKKLLLSDSGFYLCAWRMYSGGDAFFGQGTRLTVV.